Each of the 5 T cell receptor beta chains below was sequenced from the same sample in a study of shared clonotypes between healthy human individuals. CD8 cells classed as naive were CD45RO-negative and positively selected for CCR7, excluding terminally differentiated effector memory CD45RA+ cells. Sequencing used immunoSEQ multiplex PCR; TCRdb keeps in-frame clones, though not all of them. The sample lists about 2 million clones; 85% to 95% were seen once. The sequenced sample consisted of naive CD8+ T cells sorted from blood. These receptors came from a man younger than 30 in good health.

The CDR3 sequence is CASSWEEVGTEAFF. The CDR3 DNA is TGTGCCAGCAGCTGGGAGGAGGTGGGCACTGAAGCTTTCTTT. J is TRBJ1-1 and V is TRBV5-5, with D unresolved. Looked up from germline, CDR1 is SGHKS and CDR2 is YYEKEE (reference sequence). The CDR3 loop spans 14 amino acids. Trimming pared 3 bases from V and 4 bases from J, leaving 13 bases between. The full variable domain, rest sourced from reference TRBV5-5 and TRBJ1-1, is DAGVTQSPTHLIKTRGQQVTLRCSPISGHKSVSWYQQVLGQGPQFIFQYYEKEERGRGNFPDRFSARQFPNYSSELNVNALLLGDSALYLCASSWEEVGTEAFFGQGTRLTVV.

The J gene is TRBJ1-2, the V gene TRBV7-9, with a possible D match to TRBD1 (5 bases). Trimming removed 3 bases from V and 2 bases from J, with 10 bases in between. Germline CDR1 is SEHNR and CDR2 is FQNEAQ (reference sequence). CDR3 length: 14 amino acids. Written as DNA, the CDR3 is TGTGCCAGCAGCTTCGGACAAACAAACTATGGCTACACCTTC. Its protein is CASSFGQTNYGYTF.

The rearrangement links TRBV7-9 to TRBJ2-7; perhaps TRBD2 as D (6 bases). This CDR3 is built from 14 residues. Germline CDR1 is SEHNR and CDR2 is FQNEAQ (reference sequence). Deletions cut 6 bases from V and 4 bases from J, with 16 bases between. The CDR3 loop reads CASRETGTPYEQYF. The CDR3 DNA reads TGTGCCAGCAGGGAAACCGGGACTCCTTACGAGCAGTACTTC.

Comments on this clone: This sample includes further DNA sequences coding for the same CDR3. In DNA, the CDR3 is TGCGCCAGCAGTGATCTGACGGATACGCAGTATTTT. Its protein is CASSDLTDTQYF. The rearrangement uses TRBV10-1 and TRBJ2-3; D ambiguous. The CDR3 has 12 residues. V was trimmed by 3 bases and J by 6 bases, leaving 7 bases between them. The germline V gene has CDR1 WNHNN and CDR2 SYGVQD (reference sequence).

The chain couples TRBV6-1 to TRBJ1-4; 7 bases map to TRBD1. Unmatched junction bases numbered 6, after V lost 6 bases and J lost 8 bases. The CDR3 has 13 residues. Germline V CDR1 and CDR2: MNHNS, SASEGT. For the CDR3, the DNA is TGTGCCAGCAGACTAACAGGGGACGAAAAACTGTTTTTT. This translates into CASRLTGDEKLFF.